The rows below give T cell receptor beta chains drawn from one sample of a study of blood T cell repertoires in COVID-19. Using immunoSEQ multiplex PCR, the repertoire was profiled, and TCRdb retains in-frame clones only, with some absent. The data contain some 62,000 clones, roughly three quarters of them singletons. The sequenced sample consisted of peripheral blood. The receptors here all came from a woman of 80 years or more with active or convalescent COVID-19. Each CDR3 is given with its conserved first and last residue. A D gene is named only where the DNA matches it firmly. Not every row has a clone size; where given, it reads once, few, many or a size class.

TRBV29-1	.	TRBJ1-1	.	TGCAGCGTTGATCGTGGCGGGGCCGCCACTGAAGCTTTCTTT	CSVDRGGAATEAFF
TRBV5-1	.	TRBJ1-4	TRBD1	TGCGCCAGCAGCTTGGGGGGACAGACTAATGAAAAACTGTTTTTT	CASSLGGQTNEKLFF
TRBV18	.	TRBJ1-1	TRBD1	TGTGCCAGCTCACCCGGGACAGGGGTCATGAACACTGAAGCTTTCTTT	CASSPGTGVMNTEAFF
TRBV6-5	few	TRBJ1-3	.	TGTGCCAGCAGGAGGGACACTTGGAACACCATATATTTT	CASRRDTWNTIYF
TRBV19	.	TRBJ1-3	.	TGTGCCAGTAGTGTCCGGGTCCTCCTGGGAGGCACCATATATTTT	CASSVRVLLGGTIYF
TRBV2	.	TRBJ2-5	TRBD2	TGTGCCAGCACGGGGGAAGCGGGGGGAGGGGAGACCCAGTACTTC	CASTGEAGGGETQYF
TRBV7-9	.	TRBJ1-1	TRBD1	TGTGCCAGCAGCGCGTCCGACAGGGGGATTGAAGCTTTCTTT	CASSASDRGIEAFF
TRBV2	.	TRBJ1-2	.	TGTGCCGGAGAGGAACCAAACTATGGCTACACCTTC	CAGEEPNYGYTF
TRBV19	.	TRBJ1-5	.	TGTGCCAGTAGTATAGGGGGCGCCCAGGGAAATCAGCCCCAGCATTTT	CASSIGGAQGNQPQHF
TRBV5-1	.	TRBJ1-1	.	TGCGCCAGCAGCGTCCACAGCAACACTGAAGCTTTCTTT	CASSVHSNTEAFF
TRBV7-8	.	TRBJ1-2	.	TGTGCCAGCAGCTTACAGGGGTGGGGTGGCTACACCTTC	CASSLQGWGGYTF
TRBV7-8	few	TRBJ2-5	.	TGTGCCAGCAGCACCGGGTCTAGTCAAGCAGAGACCCAGTACTTC	CASSTGSSQAETQYF
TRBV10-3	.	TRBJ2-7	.	TGTGCCATCAGGAGCCCAGGGCAGGGTTTGTACGAGCAGTACTTC	CAIRSPGQGLYEQYF
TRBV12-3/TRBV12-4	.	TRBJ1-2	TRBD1	TGTGCCAGCAGTCCAGGGGGCTTCTATGGCTACACCTTC	CASSPGGFYGYTF
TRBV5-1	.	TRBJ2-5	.	TGCGCCAGCAGCTTGGGGGCAGGGGTTAGGGAGACCCAGTACTTC	CASSLGAGVRETQYF
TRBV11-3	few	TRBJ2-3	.	TGTGCCAGCCGCGAGACAGCACGCACAGATACGCAGTATTTT	CASRETARTDTQYF
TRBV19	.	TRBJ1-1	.	TGTGCCAGTAGTATAGTGTTCACAGCGGCAATGAACACTGAAGCTTTCTTT	CASSIVFTAAMNTEAFF
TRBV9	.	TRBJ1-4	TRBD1	TGTGCCAGCAGTCCCGACAGGGGATGGGAAAAACTGTTTTTT	CASSPDRGWEKLFF
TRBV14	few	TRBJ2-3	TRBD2	TGTGCCAGCAGCCCTGGACTAGCGGGGACAGATACGCAGTATTTT	CASSPGLAGTDTQYF
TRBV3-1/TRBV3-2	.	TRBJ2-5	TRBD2	TGTGCCAGCAGCCAACGGCCTAGCGGGGGAAAAGAGACCCAGTACTTC	CASSQRPSGGKETQYF
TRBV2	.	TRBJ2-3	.	TGTGCCAGCAGCTTAACAGATACGCAGTATTTT	CASSLTDTQYF
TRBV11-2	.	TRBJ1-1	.	TGTGCCAGCAGCTTAGGACCTAGCCCCAATGAAGCTTTCTTT	CASSLGPSPNEAFF
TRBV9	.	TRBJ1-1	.	TGTGCCAGCAGCGAGAGGGGGACCTGGGACACTGAAGCTTTCTTT	CASSERGTWDTEAFF
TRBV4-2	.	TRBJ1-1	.	TGTGCCAGCAGCCTAGCCTCCGAGACAGGCCTACACTTT	CASSLASETGLHF
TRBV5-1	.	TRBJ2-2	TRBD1	TGCGCCAGCAGGGCTACCGGGACAGGGTCGGGCGGGGAGCTGTTTTTT	CASRATGTGSGGELFF
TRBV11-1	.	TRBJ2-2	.	TGTGCCAGCAGCTTCGGGAGGAACACCGGGGAGCTGTTTTTT	CASSFGRNTGELFF
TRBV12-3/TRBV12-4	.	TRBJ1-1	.	TGTGCCAGCAGTTTAGTGGGGGGCACTGAAGCTTTCTTT	CASSLVGGTEAFF
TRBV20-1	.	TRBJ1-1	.	TGCAGTGCTGGGCCCTCAGGGGTAGCTTTCTTT	CSAGPSGVAFF
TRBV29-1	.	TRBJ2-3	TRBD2	TGCAGCGTTGAAACTAGCGGGCACACAGATACGCAGTATTTT	CSVETSGHTDTQYF
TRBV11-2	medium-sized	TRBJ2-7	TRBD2	TGTGCCAGCAGCTTATCCGGGACTAGCGCAACCTACGAGCAGTACTTC	CASSLSGTSATYEQYF
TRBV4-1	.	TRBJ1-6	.	TGCGCCAGCAGCCCGCAAGCGAGTAACGACTATAATTCACCCCTCCACTTT	CASSPQASNDYNSPLHF
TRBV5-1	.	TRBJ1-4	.	TGCGCCAGCAGCTTGGCGACGGGGAGTAATGAAAAACTGTTTTTT	CASSLATGSNEKLFF
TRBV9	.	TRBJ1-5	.	TGTGCCAGCAGCGTAGGTTGGCTTTCCGATCAGCCCCAGCATTTT	CASSVGWLSDQPQHF
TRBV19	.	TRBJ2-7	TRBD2	TGTGCCAGTAGTTACGGCGGGGGGGCTTACGAGCAGTACTTC	CASSYGGGAYEQYF
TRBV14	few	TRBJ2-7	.	TGTGCCAGCAGCCAAGGTCGGGGTGCCGACGAGCAGTACTTC	CASSQGRGADEQYF
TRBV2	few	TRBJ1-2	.	TGTGCCGAGGGGGAACCCTATGGCTACACCTTC	CAEGEPYGYTF
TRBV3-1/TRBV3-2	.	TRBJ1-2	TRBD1	TGTGCCAGCAGCTCCCTGGACAGGGGAAATTTGGGCTACACCTTC	CASSSLDRGNLGYTF
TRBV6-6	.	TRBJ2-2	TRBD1	TGTGCCAGCAGTCCCCAGGGACAGGGGAACACCGGGGAGCTGTTTTTT	CASSPQGQGNTGELFF
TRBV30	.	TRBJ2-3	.	TGTGCCTGGAGTGTCTTGGCGGGGCTCACAGATACGCAGTATTTT	CAWSVLAGLTDTQYF
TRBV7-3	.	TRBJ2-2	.	TGTGCCAGCAGCTTGACAGCGAACACCGGGGAGCTGTTTTTT	CASSLTANTGELFF
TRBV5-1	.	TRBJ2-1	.	TGCGCCAGCAGCTTAAGGGCAGGGTCGTACAATGAGCAGTTCTTC	CASSLRAGSYNEQFF
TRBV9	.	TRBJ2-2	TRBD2	TGTGCCAGCAGCGCTAGCGGGGGGGCCAGAAACACCGGGGAGCTGTTTTTT	CASSASGGARNTGELFF
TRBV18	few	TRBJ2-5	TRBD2	TGTGCCAGCTCTAAGAGCGGGGGACCAGAGACCCAGTACTTC	CASSKSGGPETQYF
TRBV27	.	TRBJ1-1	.	TGTGCCAGCAGTTTTAGCGAGAACACTGAAGCTTTCTTT	CASSFSENTEAFF
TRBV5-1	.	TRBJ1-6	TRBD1	TGCGCCAGCAGCTTGAGTTGGGAGAGCCGGGACAGGGGTTTTTCACCCCTCCACTTT	CASSLSWESRDRGFSPLHF
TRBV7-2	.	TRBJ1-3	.	TGTGCCAGCAGCGTGGCCCACTCTGGAAACACCATATATTTT	CASSVAHSGNTIYF
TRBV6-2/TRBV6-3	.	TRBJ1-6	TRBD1	TGTGCCAGCAGCAAAGGGACAGCTAATTCACCCCTCCACTTT	CASSKGTANSPLHF
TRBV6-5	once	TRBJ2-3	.	TGTGCCAGCTCCAGGGTCCTCACAGATACGCAGTATTTT	CASSRVLTDTQYF
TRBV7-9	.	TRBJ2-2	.	TGTGCCAGCAGCTTAGGGGTCCCAGGGGCCGGGGAGCTGTTTTTT	CASSLGVPGAGELFF
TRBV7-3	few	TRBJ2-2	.	TGTGCCAGCAGGTCTGGGGGGAACGCGAACACCGGGGAGCTGTTTTTT	CASRSGGNANTGELFF
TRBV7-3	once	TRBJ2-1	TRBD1	TGTGCCAGCAGCCTCAGGGGGAACTCCTACAATGAGCAGTTCTTC	CASSLRGNSYNEQFF
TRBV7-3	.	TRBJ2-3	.	TGTGCCAGCAGCTTCGGTGCTAGCACAGATACGCAGTATTTT	CASSFGASTDTQYF
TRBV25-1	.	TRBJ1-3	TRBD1	TGTGCCATCCAGGGGGCAGGAAACACCATATATTTT	CAIQGAGNTIYF
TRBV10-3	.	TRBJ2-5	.	TGTGCCATCAGCCGACAGGCCGGAGGAGAGACCCAGTACTTC	CAISRQAGGETQYF
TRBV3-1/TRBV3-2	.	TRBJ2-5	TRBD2	TGTGCCAGCAGCCAAGGTGGCGGGGGGGCCGATGAGACCCAGTACTTC	CASSQGGGGADETQYF